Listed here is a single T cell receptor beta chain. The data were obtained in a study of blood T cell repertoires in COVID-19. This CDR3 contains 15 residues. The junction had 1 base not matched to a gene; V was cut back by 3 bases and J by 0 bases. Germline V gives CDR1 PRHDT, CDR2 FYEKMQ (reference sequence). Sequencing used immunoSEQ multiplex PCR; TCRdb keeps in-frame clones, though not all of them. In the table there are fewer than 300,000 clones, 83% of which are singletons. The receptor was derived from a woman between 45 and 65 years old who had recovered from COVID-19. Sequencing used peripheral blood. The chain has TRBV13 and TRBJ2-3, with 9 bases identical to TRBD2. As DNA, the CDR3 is TGTGCCAGCAGCTTGACTAGCGGAAGCACAGATACGCAGTATTTT. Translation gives CASSLTSGSTDTQYF.